One and the same sample provided the 5 T cell receptor beta chains below, sequenced in a study of early T cells in non-severe SARS-CoV-2 infection. TCRdb fed the 5' RACE reads into MiXCR, producing one record per CDR3 protein. Found here are 49,000 or so distinct CDR3 sequences, 6.5% of them singletons; the top ten hold 2.5% to 3%. Source: whole blood, taken at baseline. Every receptor here comes from an adult who was a healthcare worker with PCR-confirmed SARS-CoV-2 infection or an uninfected control (not recorded which).

In this sample, this clonotype turned up many times. V and J are TRBV4-2 and TRBJ1-2; the D is unclear. Germline CDR1 is LGHNA and CDR2 is YNFKEQ. This CDR3 contains 13 residues. The V end lost 0 bases, the J end lost 7 bases, and 9 bases lay between the germline ends. The CDR3 bases are TGTGCCAGCAGCCAAGAATGGAGGGCTGGCTACACCTTC. Residues: CASSQEWRAGYTF.

In its sample, this clonotype was seen many times. The genes are TRBV4-3 and TRBJ2-3; perhaps D is TRBD1 or TRBD2 (5 bases each). Germline V gives CDR1 LGHNA, CDR2 YSLEER. Trimming left V 4 bases short and J 4 bases short, with 18 bases between. The CDR3 has 16 amino acids. DNA of the CDR3: TGCGCCAGCAGCCTCGACCCACTCCTGGGGGCAGATACGCAGTATTTT. The encoded protein is CASSLDPLLGADTQYF.

This clonotype has at least ten counts. The V gene is TRBV19, the J gene TRBJ2-1; D call uncertain. CDR3 size: 11 residues. Looked up from germline, CDR1 is LNHDA and CDR2 is SQIVND (reference sequence). Trimming shortened V by 4 bases and J by 5 bases, and 3 bases separated the two germline ends. The CDR3 is CASSTNNEQFF. The CDR3 DNA follows: TGTGCCAGTAGTACCAACAATGAGCAGTTCTTC.

This clonotype was counted only a few times. The chain joins TRBV6-2 or TRBV6-3 to TRBJ2-3; the match to TRBD2 covers 10 bases. CDR1 is MNHEY, CDR2 SVGEGT, per germline. CDR3 length equals 13 residues. Losses at the gene ends were 6 bases for V and 8 bases for J; bases not matched to a gene: 5. The CDR3 loop reads CASSSGGAVTQYF. Here the CDR3 DNA reads TGTGCCAGCAGCAGCGGGGGGGCCGTTACGCAGTATTTT.

This clonotype was observed at least ten times. V is TRBV11-3 and J is TRBJ2-4; D may be TRBD1 (5 bases). This CDR3 has 12 amino acids. Germline V CDR1 and CDR2: SGHNT, YENEEA. The V end was cut by 2 bases, the J end by 8 bases, with 7 bases between. The CDR3: CASSLTGDIQYF. CDR3 nucleotides: TGTGCCAGCAGCTTAACAGGCGACATTCAGTACTTC.